Described below is a single T cell receptor beta chain sequence and its context. This sample stems from a study of chemoradiotherapy in HPV16-positive cancers. This table comes from immunoSEQ multiplex PCR, and its TCRdb copy is limited to in-frame clones, with some not included. The table includes about 68,000 clones, about 88% detected once. The CDR3 has 14 amino acids. Trimming took 7 bases from V and 5 from J; bases not matched to a gene: 7. Germline loops: CDR1 SNHLY, CDR2 FYNNEI. The sequencing used blood, collected from a patient who underwent chemoradiotherapy. V gene TRBV2 combines with J gene TRBJ2-5; 10 bases are a match to TRBD2. The sequence was collected from a human donor with HPV-associated anogenital cancer. The CDR3: CASNLAGGKETQYF. DNA for the CDR3: TGTGCCAGCAATTTAGCGGGGGGCAAGGAGACCCAGTACTTC.